This T cell receptor beta chain was captured in a study of blood T cells in healthy people across ages. V was clipped by 5 bases and J by 10 bases; unmatched bases: 10. The CDR3 runs to 14 residues. Germline CDR1 is MNHEY and CDR2 is SVGAGI. On this clonotype itself: Its antigen remains unidentified.

Then a second PCR, running roughly 6 to 12 cycles, was carried out with a sample-barcoded 5' primer and a J-beta primer mix. A template-switch adaptor with 12 random nucleotides tagged each cDNA molecule. TCRdb re-analysed the 5' RACE reads in MiXCR, keeping a single row per CDR3 protein. This table has around 1,500,000 distinct CDR3 sequences, about 28% appearing once. Findings and limits, study-wide: The study could not conclusively compare naive and antigen-experienced cells, given its unsorted PBMCs.

Total RNA, at least 5.5 micrograms per sample, was extracted from PBMCs. The specimen was blood. The receptor was isolated from a woman in her thirties in good health. The chain has TRBV6-5 and TRBJ2-1; 8 bases map to TRBD2. For the CDR3, the DNA is TGTGCCAGCAGTCCTACGGGGGGGGCCGGAGAGCAGTTCTTC. This sequence encodes CASSPTGGAGEQFF.